A selection of T cell receptor beta chains follows, all from one sample in a study of T cell responses to AZD1222 COVID-19 vaccine. Data came from immunoSEQ multiplex PCR; TCRdb stores just in-frame clones and leaves some out. The sample lists about 160,000 clones, approximately 94% occurring once. The sample was peripheral blood, taken 28 days after the second AZD1222 dose. The receptors stem from an adult who received the AZD1222 COVID-19 vaccine. Both conserved end residues are part of each CDR3. The order of the fields is clone size, D gene, J gene, V gene, CDR3 DNA, CDR3 protein. D genes are given only for firm matches. Part of the rows lack a size; the others show once, few, many or a class for expanded clones.

clone_size: -; d_call: -; j_call: TRBJ2-2; v_call: TRBV28; cdr3_nt: TGTGCCAGCAATGAGGGGGGTAAATTGGCCGGGGAGCTGTTTTTT; cdr3_aa: CASNEGGKLAGELFF
clone_size: -; d_call: -; j_call: TRBJ2-2; v_call: TRBV25-1; cdr3_nt: TGTGCCAGCAGTGAGTACGGCCAACTCCCCGGGGAGCTGTTTTTT; cdr3_aa: CASSEYGQLPGELFF
clone_size: -; d_call: -; j_call: TRBJ1-1; v_call: TRBV18; cdr3_nt: TGTGCCAGCTCACCCCAGCGGGGAAGGAGTGAAGCTTTCTTT; cdr3_aa: CASSPQRGRSEAFF
clone_size: -; d_call: TRBD2; j_call: TRBJ2-5; v_call: TRBV3-1/TRBV3-2; cdr3_nt: TGTGCCAGCAGCCAAGTCCCTAGCGGGAGAGAGACCCAGTACTTC; cdr3_aa: CASSQVPSGRETQYF
clone_size: once; d_call: -; j_call: TRBJ1-3; v_call: TRBV30; cdr3_nt: TGTGCCTTAGGGGTTGGAAACACCATATATTTT; cdr3_aa: CALGVGNTIYF
clone_size: -; d_call: -; j_call: TRBJ1-4; v_call: TRBV19; cdr3_nt: TGTGCCAGTCAGACGGGTCGTAGCAATGAAAAACTGTTTTTT; cdr3_aa: CASQTGRSNEKLFF
clone_size: -; d_call: TRBD2; j_call: TRBJ2-3; v_call: TRBV7-9; cdr3_nt: TGTGCCAGCAGCCCTAGCGGGAGGGCCGTAGATACGCAGTATTTT; cdr3_aa: CASSPSGRAVDTQYF
clone_size: -; d_call: -; j_call: TRBJ1-1; v_call: TRBV29-1; cdr3_nt: TGCAGCGTTGCAGGGTTTGGGGGCACTGAAGCTTTCTTT; cdr3_aa: CSVAGFGGTEAFF
clone_size: -; d_call: TRBD2; j_call: TRBJ2-7; v_call: TRBV28; cdr3_nt: TGTGCCAGCAGTTCCCGGGGGGGAGGTGAGCAGTACTTC; cdr3_aa: CASSSRGGGEQYF
clone_size: -; d_call: -; j_call: TRBJ1-5; v_call: TRBV28; cdr3_nt: TGTGCCAGCAGCCCCCAAGGAGTCACCCAGCATTTT; cdr3_aa: CASSPQGVTQHF
clone_size: -; d_call: TRBD1; j_call: TRBJ1-1; v_call: TRBV13; cdr3_nt: TGTGCCAGCAGCTTCGGACAGGGAAGAACTGAAGCTTTCTTT; cdr3_aa: CASSFGQGRTEAFF
clone_size: -; d_call: -; j_call: TRBJ2-7; v_call: TRBV20-1; cdr3_nt: TGCAGTGCTAGTGGTGGCGTCTCCTACGAGCAGTACTTC; cdr3_aa: CSASGGVSYEQYF
clone_size: -; d_call: -; j_call: TRBJ2-3; v_call: TRBV7-9; cdr3_nt: TGTGCCAGCAGCCTAGGGGGACTGTGCACAGATACGCAGTATTTT; cdr3_aa: CASSLGGLCTDTQYF
clone_size: once; d_call: -; j_call: TRBJ1-1; v_call: TRBV30; cdr3_nt: TGTGCCTGGGGGAGACAGGAGAACACTGAAGCTTTCTTT; cdr3_aa: CAWGRQENTEAFF
clone_size: -; d_call: TRBD1; j_call: TRBJ1-4; v_call: TRBV7-9; cdr3_nt: TGTGCCAGCAGCAGCCAAACCGGGACAGGGCCGTCGGAAAAACTGTTTTTT; cdr3_aa: CASSSQTGTGPSEKLFF
clone_size: -; d_call: -; j_call: TRBJ2-7; v_call: TRBV5-6; cdr3_nt: TGTGCCAGCAGGCGAGGACAGTATTCCTACGAGCAGTACTTC; cdr3_aa: CASRRGQYSYEQYF
clone_size: -; d_call: -; j_call: TRBJ1-1; v_call: TRBV18; cdr3_nt: TGTGCCAGCTCACCATCAGGAGACGGCACTGAAGCTTTCTTT; cdr3_aa: CASSPSGDGTEAFF
clone_size: -; d_call: -; j_call: TRBJ1-1; v_call: TRBV9; cdr3_nt: TGTGCCAGCAGCCTTAGTATCCAGATGAACACTGAAGCTTTCTTT; cdr3_aa: CASSLSIQMNTEAFF
clone_size: once; d_call: -; j_call: TRBJ2-5; v_call: TRBV4-2; cdr3_nt: TGTGCCAGCAGCCAATTACAGTCCGGCGGAGGGGAGACCCAGTACTTC; cdr3_aa: CASSQLQSGGGETQYF
clone_size: -; d_call: TRBD1; j_call: TRBJ2-3; v_call: TRBV9; cdr3_nt: TGTGCCAGCAGCACCCAGGGACAGGGGGCCCTAGATACGCAGTATTTT; cdr3_aa: CASSTQGQGALDTQYF
clone_size: -; d_call: TRBD1; j_call: TRBJ1-4; v_call: TRBV29-1; cdr3_nt: TGCAGCGTTTACGGCCCAGGGGGAACTAATGAAAAACTGTTTTTT; cdr3_aa: CSVYGPGGTNEKLFF
clone_size: -; d_call: -; j_call: TRBJ2-1; v_call: TRBV12-3/TRBV12-4; cdr3_nt: TGTGCCAGCAGTTTAGGCAGCAATGAGCAGTTCTTC; cdr3_aa: CASSLGSNEQFF
clone_size: -; d_call: -; j_call: TRBJ1-2; v_call: TRBV27; cdr3_nt: TGTGCCAGCAGTTTCCAGGGGAAGGGAGGCTACACCTTC; cdr3_aa: CASSFQGKGGYTF
clone_size: -; d_call: TRBD2; j_call: TRBJ2-1; v_call: TRBV28; cdr3_nt: TGTGCCACCCGTGGGGGACTAGCGGCCAATGAGCAGTTCTTC; cdr3_aa: CATRGGLAANEQFF
clone_size: -; d_call: -; j_call: TRBJ2-1; v_call: TRBV5-4; cdr3_nt: TGTGCCAGCAGCTTTAGCCCCTCATTCTCGGTTGAGCAGTTCTTC; cdr3_aa: CASSFSPSFSVEQFF
clone_size: -; d_call: -; j_call: TRBJ2-7; v_call: TRBV28; cdr3_nt: TGTGCCAGCAGTTCCCCCTCCCAGGGCTACGAGCAGTACTTC; cdr3_aa: CASSSPSQGYEQYF
clone_size: -; d_call: -; j_call: TRBJ1-6; v_call: TRBV14; cdr3_nt: TGTGCCAGCAGCCCGTCCCTCTTCAGGGATCGGGTTTCACCCCTCCACTTT; cdr3_aa: CASSPSLFRDRVSPLHF
clone_size: -; d_call: -; j_call: TRBJ1-3; v_call: TRBV28; cdr3_nt: TGTGCCAGCAGTAACTCCGGGACTTCAAGGAACACCATATATTTT; cdr3_aa: CASSNSGTSRNTIYF
clone_size: once; d_call: -; j_call: TRBJ2-7; v_call: TRBV7-9; cdr3_nt: TGTGCCAGCAGTTCCTGGGACGGGATTGCCGAGCAGTACTTC; cdr3_aa: CASSSWDGIAEQYF
clone_size: -; d_call: TRBD2; j_call: TRBJ2-3; v_call: TRBV9; cdr3_nt: TGTGCCAGCAGCCCTCGACTAGCGGACACAGATACGCAGTATTTT; cdr3_aa: CASSPRLADTDTQYF
clone_size: -; d_call: TRBD2; j_call: TRBJ2-1; v_call: TRBV29-1; cdr3_nt: TGCAGCGTTGATGCCCCGACTAGCGGGAGTCTCGATGAGCAGTTCTTC; cdr3_aa: CSVDAPTSGSLDEQFF
clone_size: -; d_call: -; j_call: TRBJ2-1; v_call: TRBV25-1; cdr3_nt: TGTGCCAGCAGTGAAGAAGAGGGTTCCTACAATGAGCAGTTCTTC; cdr3_aa: CASSEEEGSYNEQFF
clone_size: once; d_call: TRBD1; j_call: TRBJ1-1; v_call: TRBV6-5; cdr3_nt: TGTGCCAGCAATCGACAGGGGATGAACACTGAAGCTTTCTTT; cdr3_aa: CASNRQGMNTEAFF
clone_size: -; d_call: -; j_call: TRBJ1-1; v_call: TRBV24-1; cdr3_nt: TGTGCCACCAGCGCGGGGGGGATGAACACTGAAGCTTTCTTT; cdr3_aa: CATSAGGMNTEAFF
clone_size: -; d_call: TRBD1; j_call: TRBJ1-2; v_call: TRBV28; cdr3_nt: TGTGCCAGCAGCCCCGACAGGGGCTATGGCTACACCTTC; cdr3_aa: CASSPDRGYGYTF
clone_size: -; d_call: -; j_call: TRBJ2-2; v_call: TRBV12-3/TRBV12-4; cdr3_nt: TGTGCCAGCAGTCTGTCGAACACCGGGGAGCTGTTTTTT; cdr3_aa: CASSLSNTGELFF
clone_size: -; d_call: -; j_call: TRBJ1-1; v_call: TRBV5-1; cdr3_nt: TGCGCCAGCAGCCTTGGACCAAGAGGGAACACTGAAGCTTTCTTT; cdr3_aa: CASSLGPRGNTEAFF
clone_size: -; d_call: -; j_call: TRBJ1-2; v_call: TRBV6-5; cdr3_nt: TGTGCCAGCAGCCTCCTGGGGGGGGGTGGCTACACCTTC; cdr3_aa: CASSLLGGGGYTF
clone_size: -; d_call: TRBD1; j_call: TRBJ1-6; v_call: TRBV11-2; cdr3_nt: TGTGCCAGCAGCTTAGGGGGGACAGGGGTGGCCTATAATTCACCCCTCCACTTT; cdr3_aa: CASSLGGTGVAYNSPLHF
clone_size: -; d_call: TRBD2; j_call: TRBJ2-1; v_call: TRBV27; cdr3_nt: TGTGCCAGCAGCCGCCTAGCGGGAGTTTTCTACAATGAGCAGTTCTTC; cdr3_aa: CASSRLAGVFYNEQFF
clone_size: -; d_call: -; j_call: TRBJ2-7; v_call: TRBV7-6; cdr3_nt: TGTGCCAGCAGCTACACCAGGGGTTTAGGCGACGAGCAGTACTTC; cdr3_aa: CASSYTRGLGDEQYF
clone_size: -; d_call: TRBD1; j_call: TRBJ2-4; v_call: TRBV11-2; cdr3_nt: TGTGCCAGCAGCTTAGTCAGGGGGGCCAAAAACATTCAGTACTTC; cdr3_aa: CASSLVRGAKNIQYF
clone_size: once; d_call: TRBD2; j_call: TRBJ2-7; v_call: TRBV27; cdr3_nt: TGTGCCAGCGTCTTTAATCTAGCGGCGGGAGTATACGAGCAGTACTTC; cdr3_aa: CASVFNLAAGVYEQYF
clone_size: -; d_call: TRBD1; j_call: TRBJ2-1; v_call: TRBV27; cdr3_nt: TGTGCCAGCAGTTTGGACAGGGGGGGCAATGAGCAGTTCTTC; cdr3_aa: CASSLDRGGNEQFF
clone_size: -; d_call: -; j_call: TRBJ1-4; v_call: TRBV19; cdr3_nt: TGTGCCAGTAGTCCCGGGACGCCTTCGCGGGAAAAACTGTTTTTT; cdr3_aa: CASSPGTPSREKLFF